This is a list of T cell receptor beta chains from one sample in a study of blood T cells in healthy people across ages. TCRdb re-analysed the 5' RACE reads in MiXCR, keeping a single row per CDR3 protein. The repertoire consists of about 540,000 distinct CDR3 sequences, with approximately 25% occurring once and the leading ten covering approximately 10%. Another study also made use of these data, one on T cells of mothers and their children.

Sequencing was performed on blood. The source is a boy between 10 and 17 years old in good health. The conserved cysteine and the conserved F or W are not part of the CDR3 here.

>TRBV3-1|10|TRBJ2-3
ASSQGADTQY
>TRBV7-9|13|TRBJ2-1
ASSLVGPGVNEQF
>TRBV13|11|TRBJ1-2
ASSLSWNYGYT
>TRBV20-1|13|-
SARFRDSHFNEQF
>TRBV12-3/TRBV12-4|12|TRBJ2-7
ASRPSRFSYEQY
>TRBV7-9|10|TRBJ2-1
ASSHGEVSKF
>TRBV4-3|12|TRBJ2-2
ASSQAFSTGELF
>TRBV7-2|13|TRBJ2-5
ASSLRGTSHETQY
>TRBV7-2|14|TRBJ2-2
ASSLGRGPGTGELF
>TRBV29-1|9|TRBJ2-7
SVTGSYEQY
>TRBV7-9|14|TRBJ1-1
ASSPMGAGADTEAF
>TRBV6-6|12|TRBJ1-1
ASSFTKKNTEAF
>TRBV7-9|14|-
ASSAKSSGGDNEQF
>TRBV20-1|12|-
SARGSGGANEQF
>TRBV5-8|12|TRBJ1-5
ANSLAAGNQPQH
>TRBV2|12|TRBJ1-3
ASEVDRWLGTIY